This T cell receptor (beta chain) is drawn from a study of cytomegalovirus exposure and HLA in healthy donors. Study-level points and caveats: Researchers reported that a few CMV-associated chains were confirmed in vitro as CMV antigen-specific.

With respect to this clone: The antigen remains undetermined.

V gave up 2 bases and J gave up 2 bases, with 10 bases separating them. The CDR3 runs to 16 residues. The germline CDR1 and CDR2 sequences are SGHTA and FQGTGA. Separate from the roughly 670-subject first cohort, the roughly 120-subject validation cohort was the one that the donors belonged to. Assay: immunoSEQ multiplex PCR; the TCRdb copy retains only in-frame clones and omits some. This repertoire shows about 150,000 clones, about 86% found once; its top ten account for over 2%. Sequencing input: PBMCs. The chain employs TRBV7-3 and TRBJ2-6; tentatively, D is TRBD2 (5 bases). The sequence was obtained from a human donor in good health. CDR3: CASSLVPGTGANVLTF. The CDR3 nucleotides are TGTGCCAGCAGCTTAGTTCCGGGAACTGGGGCCAACGTCCTGACTTTC.